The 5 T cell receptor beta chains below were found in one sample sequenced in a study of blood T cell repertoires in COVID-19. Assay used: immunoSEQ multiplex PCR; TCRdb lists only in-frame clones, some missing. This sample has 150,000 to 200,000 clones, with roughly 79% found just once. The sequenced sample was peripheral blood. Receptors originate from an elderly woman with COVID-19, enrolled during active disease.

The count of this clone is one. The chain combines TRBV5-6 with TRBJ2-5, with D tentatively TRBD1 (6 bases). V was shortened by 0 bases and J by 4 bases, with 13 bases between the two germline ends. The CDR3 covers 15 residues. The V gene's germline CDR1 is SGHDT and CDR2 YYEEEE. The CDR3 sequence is CASSLAWTVSETQYF. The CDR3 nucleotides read TGTGCCAGCAGCTTGGCCTGGACAGTGTCAGAGACCCAGTACTTC.

CDR3 amino acids: CASSYLAPYNEQFF. CDR3 nucleotide sequence: TGTGCCAGCAGTTACCTAGCCCCCTACAATGAGCAGTTCTTC. The rearrangement uses TRBV6-5 and TRBJ2-1; TRBD2 is a possible D gene (5 bases). The CDR3 contains 14 residues. Trimming removed 2 bases from V and 2 bases from J, with 7 bases in between. Germline V gene lookup returns CDR1 MNHEY and CDR2 SVGAGI.

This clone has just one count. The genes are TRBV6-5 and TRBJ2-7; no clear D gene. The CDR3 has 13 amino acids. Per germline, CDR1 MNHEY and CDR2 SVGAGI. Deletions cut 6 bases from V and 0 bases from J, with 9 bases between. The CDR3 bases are TGTGCCAGCAGCTCACGGAGCTCCTACGAGCAGTACTTC. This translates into CASSSRSSYEQYF.

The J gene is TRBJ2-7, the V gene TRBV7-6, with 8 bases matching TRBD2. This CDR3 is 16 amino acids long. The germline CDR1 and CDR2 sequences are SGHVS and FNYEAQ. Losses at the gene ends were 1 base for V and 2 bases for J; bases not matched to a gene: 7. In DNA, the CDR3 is TGTGCCAGCAGCTTAGGATCCAGCGGGGGCACCTACGAGCAGTACTTC. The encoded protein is CASSLGSSGGTYEQYF.

CDR3 residues: CASSVSRVLNTGELFF. As DNA, the CDR3 is TGTGCCAGCAGTGTAAGCCGTGTATTAAACACCGGGGAGCTGTTTTTT. The J gene is TRBJ2-2, the V gene TRBV2; D gene uncertain. Germline-derived CDR1 and CDR2 are SNHLY and FYNNEI. CDR3 length: 16 amino acids. With 4 bases removed from V and 2 bases from J, the gap between germline ends came to 14 bases.